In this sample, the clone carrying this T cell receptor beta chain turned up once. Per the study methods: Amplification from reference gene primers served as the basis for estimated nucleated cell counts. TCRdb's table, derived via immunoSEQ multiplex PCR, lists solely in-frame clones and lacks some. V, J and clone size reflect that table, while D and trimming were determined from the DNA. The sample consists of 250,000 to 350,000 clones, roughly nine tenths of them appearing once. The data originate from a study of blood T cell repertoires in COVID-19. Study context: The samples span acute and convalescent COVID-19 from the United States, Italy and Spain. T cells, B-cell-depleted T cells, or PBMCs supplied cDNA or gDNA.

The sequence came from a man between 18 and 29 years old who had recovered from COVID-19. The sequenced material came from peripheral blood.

The CDR3 DNA sequence: TGTGCCATCAACCGACTAGCGGGAGGCCCCGATACGCAGTATTTT. Protein: CAINRLAGGPDTQYF. V usage is TRBV10-3 and J usage is TRBJ2-3; 13 bases are shared with TRBD2. Germline V gene data show CDR1 as ENHRY and CDR2 as SYGVKD. This CDR3 spans 15 amino acids. Trimming cost V 7 bases and J 6 bases; bases outside gene matches: 7.